The source of this T cell receptor beta chain is a study of blood T cell repertoires in COVID-19. The overall study: There were acute and convalescent COVID-19 samples, and they came from the United States, Italy and Spain. T cells, B-cell-depleted T cells, or PBMCs provided the cDNA or gDNA that served as material.

The CDR3 spans 14 residues. Germline loops: CDR1 SGHRS, CDR2 YFSETQ. V lost 9 bases, J lost 5 bases, and 9 bases stayed unmatched. In the original workflow: Amplification with reference gene primers provided the estimates of nucleated cell counts. Sequencing used immunoSEQ multiplex PCR; TCRdb keeps in-frame clones, though not all of them. Clone size and V and J calls were adopted from that table, with D and trimming inferred from the DNA. The sample yields about 100,000 clones, approximately 86% seen once. This clonotype was obtained from a man aged 60-69 years with acute or convalescent COVID-19. The chain employs TRBV5-1 and TRBJ2-7, with 12 bases lining up with TRBD1. The sample comprised peripheral blood. In nucleotides, the CDR3 is TGCGCCACCAACGCCGGGACAGGGGGCCACGAGCAGTACTTC. Its translation is CATNAGTGGHEQYF.